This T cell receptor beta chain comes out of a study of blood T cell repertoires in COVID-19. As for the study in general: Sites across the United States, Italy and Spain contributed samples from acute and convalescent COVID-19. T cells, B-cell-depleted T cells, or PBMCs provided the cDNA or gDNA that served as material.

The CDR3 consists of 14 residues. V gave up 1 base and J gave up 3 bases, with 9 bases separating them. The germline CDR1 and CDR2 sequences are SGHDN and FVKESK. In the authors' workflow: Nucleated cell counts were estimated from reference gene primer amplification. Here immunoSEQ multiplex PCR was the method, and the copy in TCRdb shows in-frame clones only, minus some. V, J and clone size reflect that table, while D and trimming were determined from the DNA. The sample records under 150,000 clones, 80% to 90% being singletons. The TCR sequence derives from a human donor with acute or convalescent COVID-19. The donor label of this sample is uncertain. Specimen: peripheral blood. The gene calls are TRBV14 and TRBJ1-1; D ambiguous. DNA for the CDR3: TGTGCCAGCAGCCAAGGGTTCGGGGACACTGAAGCTTTCTTT. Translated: CASSQGFGDTEAFF.